Following are 14 T cell receptor beta chains from one sample sequenced in a study of T cell responses to AZD1222 COVID-19 vaccine. TCRdb keeps only in-frame clones here, not all; method: immunoSEQ multiplex PCR. The table includes 150,000 to 200,000 clones, 90% to 95% detected once. The specimen was peripheral blood, collected 28 days after the second AZD1222 dose. These receptors originate from an adult who received the AZD1222 COVID-19 vaccine.

The genes are TRBV15 and TRBJ2-7; 7 bases are shared with TRBD1. The CDR3 covers 14 residues. In germline, CDR1 is LNHNV, CDR2 YYDKDF (reference sequence). The junction had 7 bases not matched to a gene; V was cut back by 4 bases and J by 4 bases. In DNA form, the CDR3 reads TGTGCCACCAGCAAAAGAGGGACAGCTTACGAGCAGTACTTC. Its protein is CATSKRGTAYEQYF.

The V call is TRBV5-4, the J call TRBJ1-2, with D uncertain. The germline V gene encodes CDR1 SGHNT and CDR2 YYREEE (reference sequence). This CDR3 is 13 amino acids long. V gave up 4 bases and J gave up 0 bases, with 7 bases separating them. CDR3 sequence: CASSIAPNYGYTF. The CDR3 nucleotides are TGTGCCAGCAGCATCGCCCCTAACTATGGCTACACCTTC.

The chain employs TRBV11-2 and TRBJ1-2, with D perhaps TRBD1 (5 bases). Germline V gene data show CDR1 as SGHAT and CDR2 as FQNNGV. V lost 3 bases, J lost 10 bases, and 15 bases lay in between. This CDR3 contains 13 residues. In DNA form, the CDR3 reads TGTGCCAGCAGCTTTCAGCAGGGTACGGACTACACCTTC. Amino acids: CASSFQQGTDYTF.

The chain recombines TRBV28 with TRBJ1-2; no clear D. Germline CDR1 is MDHEN and CDR2 is SYDVKM. Trimming cost V 4 bases and J 4 bases, with 16 bases left between them. The CDR3 has 15 residues. CDR3 nucleotides: TGTGCCAGCAGTTCGTTTGAGGCGGAATTCTATGGCTACACCTTC. Translation gives CASSSFEAEFYGYTF.

The rearrangement joins TRBV7-8 to TRBJ2-7; D might be TRBD1 or TRBD2, each matching 5 bases. V shed 5 bases and J shed 5 bases, with 13 bases lying between them. Per germline, CDR1 SGHVS and CDR2 FQNEAQ. The CDR3 is made up of 13 amino acids. For the CDR3, the DNA is TGTGCCAGCAGCCCTTCGGGACGGAACGAGCAGTACTTC. Its translation is CASSPSGRNEQYF. The full variable domain, with the rest looked up from reference TRBV7-8 and TRBJ2-7, is GAGVSQSPRYKVAKRGQDVALRCDPISGHVSLFWYQQALGQGPEFLTYFQNEAQLDKSGLPSDRFFAERPEGSVSTLKIQRTQQEDSAVYLCASSPSGRNEQYFGPGTRLTVT.

This chain links TRBV5-4 with TRBJ1-3; D unresolved. In germline, CDR1 is SGHNT, CDR2 YYREEE (reference sequence). There are 14 residues in the CDR3. Trimming shortened V by 3 bases and J by 0 bases, and 7 bases separated the two germline ends. The CDR3 is CASSSLSSGNTIYF. In nucleotides, the CDR3 is TGTGCCAGCAGCTCCCTATCCTCTGGAAACACCATATATTTT.

This rearrangement joins TRBV10-3 to TRBJ2-7, with 8 bases lining up with TRBD2. From germline, CDR1 is ENHRY and CDR2 SYGVKD. V lost 2 bases to trimming and J lost 2 bases; unmatched junction nucleotides: 2. This CDR3 is built from 14 residues. CDR3 bases: TGTGCCATCAGTGAGACTAGCGGAACCTACGAGCAGTACTTC. It codes for CAISETSGTYEQYF.

The chain combines TRBV10-3 with TRBJ2-4; D is uncertain. CDR3 length equals 14 residues. In germline, CDR1 is ENHRY, CDR2 SYGVKD. Trimming removed 3 bases from V and 0 bases from J, with 6 bases in between. CDR3 sequence reads: CAISDILAKNIQYF. DNA of the CDR3: TGTGCCATCAGTGACATCCTAGCCAAAAACATTCAGTACTTC.

This chain uses TRBV28 with TRBJ1-2, with TRBD1 matching 9 bases. This CDR3 spans 14 amino acids. Germline assignment: CDR1 MDHEN and CDR2 SYDVKM. V trimming: 8 bases; J trimming: 3 bases; junction bases outside the gene matches: 7. CDR3 nucleotide sequence: TGTGCCAGCGAGAACAGGGGGCCGGACTATGGCTACACCTTC. Its protein is CASENRGPDYGYTF.

The chain links TRBV7-3 to TRBJ2-1, with 8 bases aligning to TRBD2. Germline CDR1 and CDR2: SGHTA and FQGTGA. V lost 5 bases, J lost 4 bases, and 10 bases stayed unmatched. The CDR3 is made up of 16 amino acids. The CDR3 DNA reads as TGTGCCAGCAGCCGCACGACCGGACTAGCTTACAATGAGCAGTTCTTC. Translating it yields CASSRTTGLAYNEQFF.

The chain links TRBV13 to TRBJ2-5; no clear D gene. V was trimmed by 3 bases and J by 1 base, leaving 12 bases between them. Germline CDR1 is PRHDT and CDR2 is FYEKMQ (reference sequence). The CDR3 is 15 amino acids. The CDR3 is CASSFSQNSQETQYF. The CDR3 DNA reads as TGTGCCAGCAGCTTTTCACAGAACTCCCAAGAGACCCAGTACTTC.

The V call is TRBV7-3, the J call TRBJ2-5; maybe TRBD1 (6 bases). With 5 bases removed from V and 5 bases from J, the gap between germline ends came to 12 bases. CDR1 SGHTA and CDR2 FQGTGA come from the germline V gene. The CDR3 is 13 residues long. The CDR3 sequence is CASSPRQGETQYF. DNA for the CDR3: TGTGCCAGCAGCCCCAGGCAGGGGGAGACCCAGTACTTC.

The V gene is TRBV2, the J gene TRBJ2-7; 7 positions match TRBD2. Germline CDR1 and CDR2: SNHLY and FYNNEI. This CDR3 has 13 residues. Germline trimming cut 2 bases from V and 6 bases from J; bases unmatched to any gene: 4. This CDR3 is CASSETWGGEQYF. CDR3 nucleotide sequence: TGTGCCAGCAGTGAAACTTGGGGGGGCGAGCAGTACTTC.

This clone has a single count. The chain is built from TRBV18 and TRBJ1-3, with a weak D call TRBD1 (5 bases). Trimming removed 2 bases from V and 8 bases from J, with 16 bases in between. The CDR3 has 15 amino acids. CDR1 and CDR2 (germline): KGHSH, LQKENI. The CDR3 loop is CASSPIQGSEDTIYF. Written as DNA, the CDR3 is TGTGCCAGCTCACCAATCCAGGGATCCGAGGACACCATATATTTT. Based on the CDR3 plus reference TRBV18 and TRBJ1-3, the full variable domain is NAGVMQNPRHLVRRRGQEARLRCSPMKGHSHVYWYRQLPEEGLKFMVYLQKENIIDESGMPKERFSAEFPKEGPSILRIQQVVRGDSAAYFCASSPIQGSEDTIYFGEGSWLTVV.